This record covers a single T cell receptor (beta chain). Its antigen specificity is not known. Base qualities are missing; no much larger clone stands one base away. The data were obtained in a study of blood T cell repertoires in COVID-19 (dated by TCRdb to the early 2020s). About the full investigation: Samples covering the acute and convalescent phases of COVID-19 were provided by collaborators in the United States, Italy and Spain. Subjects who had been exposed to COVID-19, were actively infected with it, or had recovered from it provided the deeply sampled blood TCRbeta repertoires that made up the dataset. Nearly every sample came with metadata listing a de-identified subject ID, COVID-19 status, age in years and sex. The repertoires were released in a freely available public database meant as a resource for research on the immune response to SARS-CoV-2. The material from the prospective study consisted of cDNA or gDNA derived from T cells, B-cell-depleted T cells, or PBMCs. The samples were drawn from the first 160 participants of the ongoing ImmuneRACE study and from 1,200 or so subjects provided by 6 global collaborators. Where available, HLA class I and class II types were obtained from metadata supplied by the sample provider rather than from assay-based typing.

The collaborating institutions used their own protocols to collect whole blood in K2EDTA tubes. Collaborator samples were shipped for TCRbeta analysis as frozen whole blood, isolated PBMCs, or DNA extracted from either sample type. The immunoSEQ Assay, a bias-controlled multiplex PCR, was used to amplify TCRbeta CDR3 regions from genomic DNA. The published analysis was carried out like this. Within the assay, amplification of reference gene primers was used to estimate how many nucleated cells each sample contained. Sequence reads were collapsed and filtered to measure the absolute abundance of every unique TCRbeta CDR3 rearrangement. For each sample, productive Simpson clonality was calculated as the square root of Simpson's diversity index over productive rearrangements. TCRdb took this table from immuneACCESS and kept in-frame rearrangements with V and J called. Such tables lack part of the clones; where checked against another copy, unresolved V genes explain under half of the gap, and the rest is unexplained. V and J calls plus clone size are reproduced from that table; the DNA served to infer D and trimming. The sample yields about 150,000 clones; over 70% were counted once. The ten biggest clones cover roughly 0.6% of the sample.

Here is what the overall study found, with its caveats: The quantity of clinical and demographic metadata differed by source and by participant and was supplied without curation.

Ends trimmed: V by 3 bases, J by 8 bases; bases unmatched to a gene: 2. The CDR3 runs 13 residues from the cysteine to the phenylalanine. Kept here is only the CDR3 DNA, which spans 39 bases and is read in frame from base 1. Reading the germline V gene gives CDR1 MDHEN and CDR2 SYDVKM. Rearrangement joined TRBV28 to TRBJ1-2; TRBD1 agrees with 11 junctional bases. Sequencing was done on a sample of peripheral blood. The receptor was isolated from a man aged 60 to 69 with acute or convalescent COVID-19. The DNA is TGTGCCAGCAGTTTGGGACAGGGGGTCGGCTACACCTTC. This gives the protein CASSLGQGVGYTF.